The present T cell receptor beta chain was sequenced within a study of chemoradiotherapy in HPV16-positive cancers. Study results and limitations: HPV-specific T cells were functionally defined from only a couple of HPV16-positive patients. Better recurrence-free survival went with HPV-responsive T-cell expansion in HPV16-positive patients. Candidate HPV-specific clones and E7-related TCR motifs grew in tumor during treatment.

This CDR3 has 15 amino acids. V lost 0 bases to trimming and J lost 2 bases; unmatched junction nucleotides: 3. CDR1 and CDR2 (germline): SGHNT, YYREEE (reference sequence). Repertoires were sampled repeatedly during chemoradiotherapy. This clone was seen a handful of times. Its antigen is as yet unknown. Here immunoSEQ multiplex PCR was the method, and the copy in TCRdb shows in-frame clones only, minus some. The sample yields about 29,000 clones, about 93% seen once. The clonotype was recovered from a human donor with HPV-associated anogenital cancer. The chain carries TRBV5-4 and TRBJ1-2; 8 bases line up with TRBD1. The specimen was blood, collected from a patient who underwent chemoradiotherapy. CDR3 sequence reads: CASSLGQGRNYGYTF. The CDR3 DNA reads as TGTGCCAGCAGCTTGGGACAGGGGCGGAACTATGGCTACACCTTC.